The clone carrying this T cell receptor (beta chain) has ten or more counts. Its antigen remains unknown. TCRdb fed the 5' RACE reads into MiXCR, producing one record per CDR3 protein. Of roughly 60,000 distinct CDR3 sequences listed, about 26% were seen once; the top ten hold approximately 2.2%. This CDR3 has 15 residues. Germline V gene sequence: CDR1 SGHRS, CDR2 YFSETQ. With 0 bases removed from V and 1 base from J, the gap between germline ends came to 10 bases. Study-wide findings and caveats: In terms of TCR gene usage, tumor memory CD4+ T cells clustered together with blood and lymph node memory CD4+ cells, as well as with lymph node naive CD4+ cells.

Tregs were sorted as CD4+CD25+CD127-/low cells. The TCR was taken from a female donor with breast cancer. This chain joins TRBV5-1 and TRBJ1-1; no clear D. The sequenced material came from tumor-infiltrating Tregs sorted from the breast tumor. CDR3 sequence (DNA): TGCGCCAGCAGCTTGGATGGCAGGAAGAACACTGAAGCTTTCTTT. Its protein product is CASSLDGRKNTEAFF.